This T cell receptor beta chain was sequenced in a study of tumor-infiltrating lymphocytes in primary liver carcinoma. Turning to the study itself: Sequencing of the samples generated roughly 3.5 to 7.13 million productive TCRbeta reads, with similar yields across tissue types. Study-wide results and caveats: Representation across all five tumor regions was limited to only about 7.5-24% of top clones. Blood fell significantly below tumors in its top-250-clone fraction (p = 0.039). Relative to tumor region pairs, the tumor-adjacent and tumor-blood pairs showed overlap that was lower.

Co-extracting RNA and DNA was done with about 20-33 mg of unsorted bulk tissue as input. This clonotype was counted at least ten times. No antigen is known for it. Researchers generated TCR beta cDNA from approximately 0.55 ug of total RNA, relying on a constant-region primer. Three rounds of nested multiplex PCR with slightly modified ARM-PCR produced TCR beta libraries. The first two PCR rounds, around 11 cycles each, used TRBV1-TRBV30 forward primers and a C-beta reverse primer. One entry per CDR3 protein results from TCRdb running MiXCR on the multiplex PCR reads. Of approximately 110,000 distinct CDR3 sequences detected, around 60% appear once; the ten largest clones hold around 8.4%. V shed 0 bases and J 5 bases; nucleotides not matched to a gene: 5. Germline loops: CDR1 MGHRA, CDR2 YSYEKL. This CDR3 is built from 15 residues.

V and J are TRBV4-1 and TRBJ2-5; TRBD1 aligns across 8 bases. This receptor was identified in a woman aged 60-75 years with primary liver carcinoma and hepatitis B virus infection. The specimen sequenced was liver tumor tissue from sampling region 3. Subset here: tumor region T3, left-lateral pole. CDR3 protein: CASSQDPGGAETQYF. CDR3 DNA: TGCGCCAGCAGCCAAGATCCAGGGGGCGCGGAGACCCAGTACTTC.